This T cell receptor (beta chain) was recorded in a study of beta chain features in type 1 diabetes. Broader study findings: Among all four CD4+ subsets, Type 1 diabetes patients had TCRB CDR3s that were moderately but significantly shorter.

Sorting produced populations that all topped 95% purity. Expressed TCRB transcripts were sequenced because the entire RNA isolate underwent reverse transcription. Average reads for naive, central memory and regulatory T cell samples were about 3.7 million. Profiled with immunoSEQ multiplex PCR; TCRdb holds only in-frame clones, not every one. This table holds hundreds of thousands of clones, 15% found once. This clone has only a few counts. Antigen: not known. The CDR3 totals 15 residues. V gave up 3 bases and J gave up 0 bases; unmatched junction bases: 5. The V gene's germline CDR1 is GTSNPN and CDR2 SVGIG (reference sequence).

This sequence joins TRBV30 and TRBJ2-5, with TRBD1 identical over 9 bases. Sequenced: naive CD4+ T cells from blood. The source of this sequence is a man younger than 35 with type 1 diabetes. The CDR3 reads CAWSQGQGYQETQYF. As DNA, the CDR3 is TGTGCCTGGAGCCAAGGACAGGGGTACCAAGAGACCCAGTACTTC.